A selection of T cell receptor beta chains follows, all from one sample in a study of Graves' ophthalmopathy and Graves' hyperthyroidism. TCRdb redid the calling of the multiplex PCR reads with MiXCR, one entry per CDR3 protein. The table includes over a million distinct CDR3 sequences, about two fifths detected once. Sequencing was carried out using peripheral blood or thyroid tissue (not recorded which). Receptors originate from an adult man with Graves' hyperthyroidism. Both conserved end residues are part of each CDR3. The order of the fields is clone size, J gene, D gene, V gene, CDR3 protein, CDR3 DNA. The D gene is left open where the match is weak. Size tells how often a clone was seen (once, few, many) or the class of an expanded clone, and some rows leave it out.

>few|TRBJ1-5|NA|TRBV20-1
CSAKLEGRREYQPQHF
TGCAGTGCTAAGCTCGAGGGACGCCGGGAGTATCAGCCCCAGCATTTT
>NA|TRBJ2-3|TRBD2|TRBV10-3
CAIRTGLAADTQYF
TGTGCCATCAGAACCGGACTAGCCGCAGATACGCAGTATTTT
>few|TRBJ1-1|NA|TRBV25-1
CASSPAGIKNTEAFF
TGTGCCAGCAGTCCCGCCGGGATAAAGAACACTGAAGCTTTCTTT
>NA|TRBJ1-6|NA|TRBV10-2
CASSAGGNSPLHF
TGCGCCAGCAGTGCCGGGGGTAATTCACCCCTCCACTTT
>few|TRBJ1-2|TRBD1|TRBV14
CASSLTMTGGNGYTF
TGTGCCAGCAGTTTAACCATGACAGGGGGTAATGGCTACACCTTC
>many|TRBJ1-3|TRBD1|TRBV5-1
CASSLQGEGGNTIYF
TGCGCCAGCAGCCTACAGGGGGAAGGTGGAAACACCATATATTTT
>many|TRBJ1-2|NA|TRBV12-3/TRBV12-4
CASSSRTAGGGYTF
TGTGCCAGCAGTTCCAGGACGGCCGGGGGTGGCTACACCTTC
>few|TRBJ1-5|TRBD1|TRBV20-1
CSANQPPTEGQSSNQPQHF
TGCAGTGCTAATCAGCCCCCGACCGAGGGACAGAGCAGCAATCAGCCCCAGCATTTT
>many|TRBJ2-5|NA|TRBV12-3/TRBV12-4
CASSPGQTQYF
TGTGCCAGCAGCCCTGGACAGACCCAGTACTTC
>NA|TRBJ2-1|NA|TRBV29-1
CSVQGSHNEQFF
TGCAGTGTACAGGGTAGCCACAATGAGCAGTTCTTC
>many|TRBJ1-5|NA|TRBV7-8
CASSLAQSVNSNQPQHF
TGTGCCAGCAGCTTAGCGCAGTCGGTGAATAGCAATCAGCCCCAGCATTTT
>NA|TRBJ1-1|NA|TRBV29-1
CSVRVARAFF
TGCAGCGTCCGGGTGGCCAGAGCTTTCTTT
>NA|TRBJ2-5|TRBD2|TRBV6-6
CASSGRGAGDFQETQYF
TGTGCCAGCAGTGGTCGGGGAGCGGGGGATTTCCAAGAGACCCAGTACTTC
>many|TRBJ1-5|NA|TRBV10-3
CAISEEQGQPQHF
TGTGCCATCAGTGAGGAACAGGGCCAGCCCCAGCATTTT
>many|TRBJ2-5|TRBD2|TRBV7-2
CASSPWTSGGAETQYF
TGTGCCAGCAGCCCGTGGACTAGCGGGGGGGCAGAGACCCAGTACTTC
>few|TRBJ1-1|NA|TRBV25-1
CASSEYGPARITEAFF
TGTGCCAGCAGTGAATATGGTCCCGCCAGGATAACTGAAGCTTTCTTT
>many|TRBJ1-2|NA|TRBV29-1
CSVDPVSYGYTF
TGCAGCGTTGACCCAGTTAGCTATGGCTACACCTTC
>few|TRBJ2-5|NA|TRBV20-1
CSARDEAGETQYF
TGCAGTGCTAGGGATGAAGCAGGGGAGACCCAGTACTTC
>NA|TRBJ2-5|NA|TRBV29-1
CSVAVGTYETQYF
TGCAGCGTTGCTGTGGGGACCTACGAGACCCAGTACTTC
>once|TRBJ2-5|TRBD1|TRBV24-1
CATSSSRTGETQYF
TGTGCCACCAGCTCTAGCAGGACAGGAGAGACCCAGTACTTC
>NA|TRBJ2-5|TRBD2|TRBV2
CASSVTTSGRGDQETQYF
TGTGCCAGCAGTGTAACGACTAGCGGGAGGGGCGACCAAGAGACCCAGTACTTC
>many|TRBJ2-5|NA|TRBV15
CATRAGDEETQYF
TGTGCCACCAGAGCAGGGGATGAGGAGACCCAGTACTTC
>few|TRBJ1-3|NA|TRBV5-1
CASSFQGRGSGNTIYF
TGCGCCAGCAGCTTTCAGGGGAGAGGCTCTGGAAACACCATATATTTT
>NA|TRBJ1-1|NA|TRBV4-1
CASSPHGGMNTEAFF
TGCGCCAGCAGCCCACACGGTGGGATGAACACTGAAGCTTTCTTT
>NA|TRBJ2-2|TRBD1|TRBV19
CASGVAAGGQNTGELFF
TGTGCCAGTGGCGTGGCGGCAGGGGGACAGAACACCGGGGAGCTGTTTTTT
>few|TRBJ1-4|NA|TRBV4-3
CASSPTRPPTNEKLFF
TGCGCCAGCAGCCCGACTAGACCTCCAACTAATGAAAAACTGTTTTTT
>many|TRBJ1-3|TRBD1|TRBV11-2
CASSPWGQSEDTIYF
TGTGCCAGCAGCCCATGGGGACAGTCGGAGGACACCATATATTTT
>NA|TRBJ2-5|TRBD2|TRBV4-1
CASSRLAGGAQEETQYF
TGCGCCAGCAGCCGATTAGCGGGAGGGGCCCAAGAAGAGACCCAGTACTTC